This record looks at one TCR beta chain sequence and its context. The antigen is unknown. These data belong to a study of T cell responses to AZD1222 COVID-19 vaccine. Findings of the study overall: It was only after the peak T cell response that any repertoires were sampled. When two AZD1222 doses had been given, Spike-specific TCR breadth and depth rose.

The CDR3 contains 15 residues. Deletions cut 5 bases from V and 0 bases from J, with 13 bases between. Germline lookup yields CDR1 SSHAT and CDR2 FNYEAQ (reference sequence). Profiled with immunoSEQ multiplex PCR; TCRdb holds only in-frame clones, not every one. The data show about 220,000 clones, about 92% seen once. The material sequenced was peripheral blood, taken on day 0 of MenACWY control vaccination. The rearrangement joins TRBV7-7 to TRBJ2-5; maybe TRBD2 (6 bases). The sequence derives from an adult in good health. Here the CDR3 reads CASSTGRQYQETQYF. The DNA of the CDR3 is TGTGCCAGCAGCACCGGGAGACAGTACCAAGAGACCCAGTACTTC.